This T cell receptor beta chain was recorded in a study of regulatory T cells in long-lasting Graves disease. Study-wide points: Comparison showed that persistent patients shared more public clonotypes (under 3,000) than new patients (over 950).

Noted time point: newly diagnosed GD, antithyroid drugs for less than 3 months. Following extraction of RNA from PBMCs, that RNA was used to make the TCR library. This clonotype came up many times. Its cognate antigen is unknown. Through Arm-PCR of CDR3 regions and iRepertoire HTBI primers, TCR beta libraries were built. TCRdb fed the multiplex PCR reads into MiXCR, producing one record per CDR3 protein. Among approximately 360,000 distinct CDR3 sequences listed, 10% to 15% were seen once. V was pared by 4 bases and J by 3 bases, with 9 bases between. Germline CDR1 reads SEHNR; CDR2 reads FQNEAQ (reference sequence). The CDR3 contains 13 residues. In addition, the sample was reused for a study of T cells in Graves' hyperthyroidism and ophthalmopathy. This second study notes: The model's output predicted ophthalmopathy at a median of about 6.5 months prior to onset.

The chain joins TRBV7-9 to TRBJ1-1; D uncertain. The material sequenced was peripheral blood mononuclear cells (PBMCs), taken at new diagnosis, from a patient treated with antithyroid drugs. The source is a woman between 18 and 30 years old with Graves disease. CDR3 sequence: CASSSPSDTEAFF. CDR3 DNA sequence: TGTGCCAGCAGCTCCCCCAGCGACACTGAAGCTTTCTTT. Filled out from reference TRBV7-9 and TRBJ1-1, the complete variable domain reads DTGVSQNPRHKITKRGQNVTFRCDPISEHNRLYWYRQTLGQGPEFLTYFQNEAQLEKSRLLSDRFSAERPKGSFSTLEIQRTEQGDSAMYLCASSSPSDTEAFFGQGTRLTVV.